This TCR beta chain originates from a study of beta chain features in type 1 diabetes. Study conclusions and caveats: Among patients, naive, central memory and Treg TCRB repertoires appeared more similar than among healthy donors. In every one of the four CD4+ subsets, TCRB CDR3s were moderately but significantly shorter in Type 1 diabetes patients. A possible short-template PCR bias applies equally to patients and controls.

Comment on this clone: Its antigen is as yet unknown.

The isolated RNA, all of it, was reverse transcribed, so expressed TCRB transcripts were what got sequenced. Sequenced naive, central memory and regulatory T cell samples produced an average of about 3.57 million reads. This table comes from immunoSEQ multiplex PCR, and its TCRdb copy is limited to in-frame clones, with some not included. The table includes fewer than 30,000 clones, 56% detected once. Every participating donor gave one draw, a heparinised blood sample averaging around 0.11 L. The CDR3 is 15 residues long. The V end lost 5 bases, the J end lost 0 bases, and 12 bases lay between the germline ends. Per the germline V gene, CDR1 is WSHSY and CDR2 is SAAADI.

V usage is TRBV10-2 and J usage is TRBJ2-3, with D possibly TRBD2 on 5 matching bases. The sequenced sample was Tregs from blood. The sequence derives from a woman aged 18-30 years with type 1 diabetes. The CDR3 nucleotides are TGCGCCAGCAGTACAAAGCGGATTAGCACAGATACGCAGTATTTT. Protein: CASSTKRISTDTQYF.